Presented here are 2 T cell receptor beta chains from one specimen sequenced in a study of blood T cell repertoires in COVID-19. Libraries were prepared by immunoSEQ multiplex PCR; TCRdb keeps only in-frame clonotypes and omits some of them. Of some 100,000 clones in the sample, approximately 86% were seen once. The sequenced sample consisted of PBMCs or T cells enriched from blood (not recorded which). Every receptor here comes from a woman aged 50 to 65 who had recovered from COVID-19.

This CDR3 is CAYRDRGRNEQFF. The CDR3, as DNA: TGTGCCTACCGGGACAGGGGCCGGAATGAGCAGTTCTTC. The chain is built from TRBV28 and TRBJ2-1, with 10 bases that match TRBD1. The CDR3 has 13 residues. V dropped 11 bases and J dropped 7; count of bases not matched to a gene: 8. Germline assignment: CDR1 MDHEN and CDR2 SYDVKM.

This clone turned up a few times. The rearrangement joins TRBV5-1 to TRBJ1-6; TRBD1 matches at 9 bases. The CDR3 totals 19 residues. V dropped 3 bases and J dropped 0; count of bases not matched to a gene: 10. CDR1 and CDR2 from the germline V gene are SGHRS and YFSETQ. DNA for the CDR3: TGCGCCAGCAGCTCCTTCGCACGGGACAGGGCCTCCTATAATTCACCCCTCCACTTT. Protein product: CASSSFARDRASYNSPLHF.